Described below is a single T cell receptor beta chain sequence and its context. V gave up 4 bases and J gave up 8 bases; unmatched junction bases: 28. Germline CDR1 reads SGHKS; CDR2 reads YYEKEE (reference sequence). The CDR3 runs 20 residues. This record belongs to a study of blood T cell repertoires in COVID-19. About the research overall: Acute-phase and convalescent COVID-19 samples originated in the United States, Italy and Spain. PBMCs, B-cell-depleted T cells, or T cells were the source of the cDNA or gDNA that made up the material.

How the authors handled the data: Amplifying reference gene primers gave estimates of nucleated cell counts. Assay: immunoSEQ multiplex PCR; the TCRdb copy retains only in-frame clones and omits some. Clone size and the V and J calls come from that table; the DNA yielded D and trimming. This table holds under 300,000 clones, around 86% found once. The clonotype was recovered from a woman aged 65 to 85 with active or convalescent COVID-19. The V and J genes are TRBV5-5 and TRBJ2-3, with 7 bases fitting TRBD2. The material sequenced was peripheral blood. In DNA form, the CDR3 reads TGTGCCAGCAGCCTCGACAGTCTCCTGGGGCGACTAGCTGAGCAGGGTACGCAGTATTTT. Translated, it gives CASSLDSLLGRLAEQGTQYF.